These 4 T cell receptor beta chains were sequenced from one sample in a study of identical twins. MiXCR, run by TCRdb on the 5' RACE reads, gives a single entry per CDR3 protein. The data hold approximately 890,000 distinct CDR3 sequences, with around an eighth observed a single time. This sample also belongs to another study, concerning yellow fever vaccine responses in identical twins.

Material for sequencing was PBMCs. Receptors originate from a woman younger than 35 in good health.

This clonotype has ten or more counts. J is TRBJ2-1 and V is TRBV5-4; no clear D. The germline V gene has CDR1 SGHNT and CDR2 YYREEE (reference sequence). The V gene lost 2 bases and the J gene lost 0 bases, with 12 bases spanning the gap. This CDR3 spans 16 amino acids. The CDR3 reads CASSLPDASSYNEQFF. The CDR3 region has the DNA TGTGCCAGCAGCTTACCCGACGCCAGCTCCTACAATGAGCAGTTCTTC.

This clonotype was found a few times. This rearrangement joins TRBV5-6 to TRBJ1-1; D remains ambiguous. This CDR3 is 14 amino acids long. V was pared by 0 bases and J by 1 base, with 7 bases between. Per the germline V gene, CDR1 is SGHDT and CDR2 is YYEEEE. The CDR3 DNA follows: TGTGCCAGCAGCTTGGGGATTGGGAACACTGAAGCTTTCTTT. This codes for CASSLGIGNTEAFF. Full variable domain (rest looked up from reference TRBV5-6 and TRBJ1-1): DAGVTQSPTHLIKTRGQQVTLRCSPKSGHDTVSWYQQALGQGPQFIFQYYEEEERQRGNFPDRFSGHQFPNYSSELNVNALLLGDSALYLCASSLGIGNTEAFFGQGTRLTVV.

In its sample, this clonotype was seen a few times. This chain joins TRBV5-1 and TRBJ2-3; 12 nucleotides agree with TRBD1. The CDR3 is 18 residues long. The germline CDR1 and CDR2 sequences are SGHRS and YFSETQ. V lost 1 base, J lost 6 bases, and 12 bases stayed unmatched. For the CDR3, the DNA is TGCGCCAGCAGCTTGACACCCGGGACAGGGGGCCCCCCCGATACGCAGTATTTT. It translates to CASSLTPGTGGPPDTQYF.

This clonotype occurred many times. The chain has TRBV28 and TRBJ1-1, with a possible D match to TRBD1 (6 bases). The CDR3 covers 13 residues. Trimming removed 4 bases from V and 4 bases from J, with 10 bases in between. Germline-derived CDR1 and CDR2 are MDHEN and SYDVKM. The CDR3 is CASSSQGRTEAFF. The CDR3 DNA reads TGTGCCAGCAGTTCACAGGGTCGCACTGAAGCTTTCTTT.